The T cell receptor (beta chain) under discussion was sequenced for a study of cytomegalovirus exposure and HLA in healthy donors. PCR employed 60 Vbeta and 13 Jbeta primers. Only in-frame clones appear in the TCRdb table, and some are missing; sequencing was by immunoSEQ multiplex PCR. Its listing shows 70,000 to 100,000 clones. The germline V gene has CDR1 SGDLS and CDR2 YYNGEE. The CDR3 is 16 residues long. V gave up 0 bases and J gave up 1 base; unmatched junction bases: 6. Of note for this clone: Antigen unknown.

Whole-study results and caveats: Later on, an analysis tied 15,000 to 20,000 TCR beta sequences to HLA alleles at 0.05 false discovery rate. In vitro work confirmed that a few CMV-associated chains recognize CMV antigens. 87-base-pair reads could not separate some V segments, including TRBV6-2 and TRBV6-3.

The rearrangement uses TRBV9 and TRBJ1-1; the match to TRBD1 covers 7 bases. Material for sequencing was PBMCs. The sequence derives from a man aged 18 to 29 in good health and CMV-seropositive. The DNA for the CDR3 is TGTGCCAGCAGCGTAGGTTTAGGACAGGAGAACACTGAAGCTTTCTTT. Its translation: CASSVGLGQENTEAFF.